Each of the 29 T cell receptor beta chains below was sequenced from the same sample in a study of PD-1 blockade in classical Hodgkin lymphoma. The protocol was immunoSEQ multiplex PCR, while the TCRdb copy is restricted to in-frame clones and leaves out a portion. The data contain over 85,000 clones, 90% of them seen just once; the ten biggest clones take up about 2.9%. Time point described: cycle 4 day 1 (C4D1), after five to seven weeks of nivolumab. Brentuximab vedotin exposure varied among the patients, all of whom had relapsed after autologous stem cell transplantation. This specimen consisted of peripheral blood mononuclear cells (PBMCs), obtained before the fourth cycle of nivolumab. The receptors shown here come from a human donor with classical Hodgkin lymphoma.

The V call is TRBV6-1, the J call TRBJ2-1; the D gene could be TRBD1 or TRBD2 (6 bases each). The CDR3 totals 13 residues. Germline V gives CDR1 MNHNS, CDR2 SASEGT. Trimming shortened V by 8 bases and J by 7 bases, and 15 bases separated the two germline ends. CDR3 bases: TGTGCCAGCTCGGGGGCCTCGTGGAATGAGCAGTTCTTC. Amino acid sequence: CASSGASWNEQFF.

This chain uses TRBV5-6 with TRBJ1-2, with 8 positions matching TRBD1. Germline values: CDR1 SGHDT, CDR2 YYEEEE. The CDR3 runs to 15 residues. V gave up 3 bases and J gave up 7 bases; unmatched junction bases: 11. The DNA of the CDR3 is TGTGCCAGCAGCTATACAGGGGGATGGGTTGCTGGCTACACCTTC. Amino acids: CASSYTGGWVAGYTF. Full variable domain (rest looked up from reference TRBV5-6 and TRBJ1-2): DAGVTQSPTHLIKTRGQQVTLRCSPKSGHDTVSWYQQALGQGPQFIFQYYEEEERQRGNFPDRFSGHQFPNYSSELNVNALLLGDSALYLCASSYTGGWVAGYTFGSGTRLTVV.

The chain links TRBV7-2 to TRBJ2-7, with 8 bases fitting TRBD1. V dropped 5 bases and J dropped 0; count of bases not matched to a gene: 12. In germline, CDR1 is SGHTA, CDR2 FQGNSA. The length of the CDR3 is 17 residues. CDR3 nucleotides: TGTGCCAGCAGCCACCCCTCGGACAGGGTACTCTCCTACGAGCAGTACTTC. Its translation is CASSHPSDRVLSYEQYF.

The CDR3 DNA is TGCGCCAGCAGCTTAGCGGGCCCGCTAGAGACCCAGTACTTC. It is translated as CASSLAGPLETQYF. The chain carries TRBV5-1 and TRBJ2-5; D is possibly TRBD2 (6 bases). The CDR3 runs 14 residues. The V end lost 2 bases, the J end lost 4 bases, and 12 bases lay between the germline ends. Germline V gene sequence: CDR1 SGHRS, CDR2 YFSETQ.

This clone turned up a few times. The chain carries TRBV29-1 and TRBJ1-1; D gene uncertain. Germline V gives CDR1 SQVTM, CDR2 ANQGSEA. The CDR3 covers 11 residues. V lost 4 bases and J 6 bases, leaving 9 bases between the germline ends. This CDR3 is CSVGETAEAFF. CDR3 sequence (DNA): TGCAGCGTTGGGGAAACAGCTGAAGCTTTCTTT.

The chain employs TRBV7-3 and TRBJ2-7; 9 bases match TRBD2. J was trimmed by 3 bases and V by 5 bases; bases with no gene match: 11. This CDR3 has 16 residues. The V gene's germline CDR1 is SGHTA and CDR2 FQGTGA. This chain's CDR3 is CASSPLGLAGLYEQYF. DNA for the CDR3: TGTGCCAGCAGCCCCCTCGGGCTAGCGGGACTCTACGAGCAGTACTTC.

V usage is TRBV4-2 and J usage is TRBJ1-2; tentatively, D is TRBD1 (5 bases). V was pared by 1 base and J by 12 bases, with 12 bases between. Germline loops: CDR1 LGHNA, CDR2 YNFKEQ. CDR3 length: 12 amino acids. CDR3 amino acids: CASSQGRGDDTF. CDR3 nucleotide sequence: TGTGCCAGCAGCCAAGGTCGGGGGGACGACACCTTC.

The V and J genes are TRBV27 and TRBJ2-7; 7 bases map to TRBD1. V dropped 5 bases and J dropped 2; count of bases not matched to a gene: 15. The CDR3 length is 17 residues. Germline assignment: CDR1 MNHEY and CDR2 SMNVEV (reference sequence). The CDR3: CASSPPGAGTVTYEQYF. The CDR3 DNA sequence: TGTGCCAGCAGTCCCCCCGGCGCCGGGACAGTTACCTACGAGCAGTACTTC.

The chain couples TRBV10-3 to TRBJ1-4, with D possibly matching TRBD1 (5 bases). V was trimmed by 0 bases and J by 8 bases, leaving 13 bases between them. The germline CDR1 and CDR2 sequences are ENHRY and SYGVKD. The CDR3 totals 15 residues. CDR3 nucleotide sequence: TGTGCCATCAGTGAGTCAGAGGGGCTGGGAGAAAAACTGTTTTTT. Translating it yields CAISESEGLGEKLFF.

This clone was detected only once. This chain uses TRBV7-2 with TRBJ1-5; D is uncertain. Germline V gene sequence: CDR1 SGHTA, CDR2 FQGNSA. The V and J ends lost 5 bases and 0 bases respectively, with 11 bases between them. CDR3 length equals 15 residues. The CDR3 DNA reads TGTGCCAGCAGCCAAGGCCACTATAGCAATCAGCCCCAGCATTTT. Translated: CASSQGHYSNQPQHF.

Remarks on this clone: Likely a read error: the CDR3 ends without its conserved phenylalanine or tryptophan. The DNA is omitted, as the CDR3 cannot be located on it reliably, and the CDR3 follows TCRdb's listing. CDR3 sequence reads: CASSLVWAKRV. The chain carries TRBV7-9 and TRBJ1-3. Germline-derived CDR1 and CDR2 are SEHNR and FQNEAQ (reference sequence). The CDR3 adds up to 11 amino acids, both ends counted.

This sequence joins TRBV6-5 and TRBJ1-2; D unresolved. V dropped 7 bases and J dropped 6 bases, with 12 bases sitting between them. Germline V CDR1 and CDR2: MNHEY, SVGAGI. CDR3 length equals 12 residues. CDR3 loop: CASTPGYHGYTF. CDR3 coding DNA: TGTGCCAGCACCCCGGGGTATCATGGCTACACCTTC.

The CDR3 reads CASRGTSGVSDTQYF. The CDR3 DNA follows: TGTGCCAGCAGAGGGACTAGCGGGGTATCAGATACGCAGTATTTT. This rearrangement joins TRBV7-8 to TRBJ2-3; 13 bases map to TRBD2. This CDR3 has 15 residues. V was pared by 6 bases and J by 4 bases, with 4 bases of the junction left unmatched. Germline CDR1 reads SGHVS; CDR2 reads FQNEAQ.

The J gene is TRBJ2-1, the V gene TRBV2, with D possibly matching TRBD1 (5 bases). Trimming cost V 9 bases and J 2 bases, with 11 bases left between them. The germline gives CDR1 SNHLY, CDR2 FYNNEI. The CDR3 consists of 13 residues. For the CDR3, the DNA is TGTGCCAGTCGACAGCCCGCCTACAATGAGCAGTTCTTC. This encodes CASRQPAYNEQFF.

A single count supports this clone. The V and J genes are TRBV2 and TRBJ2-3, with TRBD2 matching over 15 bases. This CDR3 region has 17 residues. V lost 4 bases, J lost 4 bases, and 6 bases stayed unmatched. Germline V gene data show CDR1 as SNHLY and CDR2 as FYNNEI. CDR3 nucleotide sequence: TGTGCCAGCAGTGTCGGACTAGCGGGGGGGCGGGCAGATACGCAGTATTTT. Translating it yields CASSVGLAGGRADTQYF.

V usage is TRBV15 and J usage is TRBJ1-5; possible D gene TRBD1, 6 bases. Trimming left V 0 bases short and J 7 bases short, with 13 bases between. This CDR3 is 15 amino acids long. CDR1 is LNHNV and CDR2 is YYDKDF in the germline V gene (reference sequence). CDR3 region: CATSREQGLGQPQHF. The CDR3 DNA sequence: TGTGCCACCAGCAGAGAGCAGGGGCTGGGGCAGCCCCAGCATTTT. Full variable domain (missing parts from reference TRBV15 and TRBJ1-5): DAMVIQNPRYQVTQFGKPVTLSCSQTLNHNVMYWYQQKSSQAPKLLFHYYDKDFNNEADTPDNFQSRRPNTSFCFLDIRSPGLGDTAMYLCATSREQGLGQPQHFGDGTRLSIL.

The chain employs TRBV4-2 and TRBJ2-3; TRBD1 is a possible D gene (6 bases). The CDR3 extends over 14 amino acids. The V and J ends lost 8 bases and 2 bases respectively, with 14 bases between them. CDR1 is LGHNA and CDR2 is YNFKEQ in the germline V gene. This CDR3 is CASGQWGSTDTQYF. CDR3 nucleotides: TGTGCCAGCGGACAGTGGGGGTCCACAGATACGCAGTATTTT.

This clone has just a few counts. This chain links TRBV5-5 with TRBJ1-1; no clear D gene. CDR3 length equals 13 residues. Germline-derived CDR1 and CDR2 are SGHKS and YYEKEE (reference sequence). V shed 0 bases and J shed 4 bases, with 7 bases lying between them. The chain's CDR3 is CASSLEGSTEAFF. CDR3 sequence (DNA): TGTGCCAGCAGCTTGGAAGGATCCACTGAAGCTTTCTTT.

The DNA for the CDR3 is TGTGCCAGCAGTTGGGGAGACTCGGTAGGGGAGACCCAGTACTTC. Translating it yields CASSWGDSVGETQYF. The chain recombines TRBV27 with TRBJ2-5, with D tentatively TRBD2 (5 bases). The CDR3 runs to 15 residues. V was trimmed by 4 bases and J by 5 bases, leaving 17 bases between them. CDR1 is MNHEY and CDR2 is SMNVEV in the germline V gene (reference sequence).

The CDR3 sequence: CASSPSHGSDTGELFF. The CDR3 nucleotides read TGTGCCAGCAGCCCCTCACACGGGTCGGACACCGGGGAGCTGTTTTTT. V and J are TRBV4-2 and TRBJ2-2; D uncertain. The V end was cut by 4 bases, the J end by 3 bases, with 15 bases between. The V gene's germline CDR1 is LGHNA and CDR2 YNFKEQ. The CDR3 extends over 16 amino acids.

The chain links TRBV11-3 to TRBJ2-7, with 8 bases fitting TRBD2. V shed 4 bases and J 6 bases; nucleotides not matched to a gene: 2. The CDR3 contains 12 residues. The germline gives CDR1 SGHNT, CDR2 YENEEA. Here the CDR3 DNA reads TGTGCCAGCAGCTCGCTAGCGGGCGAGCAGTACTTC. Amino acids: CASSSLAGEQYF.

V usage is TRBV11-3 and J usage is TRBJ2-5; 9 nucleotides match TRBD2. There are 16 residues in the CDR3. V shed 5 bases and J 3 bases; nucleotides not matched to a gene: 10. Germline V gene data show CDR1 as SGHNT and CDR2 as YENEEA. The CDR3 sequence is CASSPGASGVEETQYF. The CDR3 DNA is TGTGCCAGCAGCCCTGGGGCTAGCGGGGTTGAAGAGACCCAGTACTTC.

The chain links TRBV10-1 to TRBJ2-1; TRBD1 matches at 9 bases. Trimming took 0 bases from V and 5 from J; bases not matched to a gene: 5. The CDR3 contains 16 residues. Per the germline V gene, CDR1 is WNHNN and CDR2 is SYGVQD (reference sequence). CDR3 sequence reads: CASSESVGDRDNEQFF. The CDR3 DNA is TGCGCCAGCAGTGAGTCGGTAGGGGACAGGGACAATGAGCAGTTCTTC.

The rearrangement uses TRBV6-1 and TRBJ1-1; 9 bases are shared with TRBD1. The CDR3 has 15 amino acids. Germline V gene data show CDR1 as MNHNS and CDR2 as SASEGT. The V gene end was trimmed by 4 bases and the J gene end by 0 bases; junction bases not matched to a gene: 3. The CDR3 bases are TGTGCCAGCAGTGGACAGGGGGGGATGAACACTGAAGCTTTCTTT. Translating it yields CASSGQGGMNTEAFF.

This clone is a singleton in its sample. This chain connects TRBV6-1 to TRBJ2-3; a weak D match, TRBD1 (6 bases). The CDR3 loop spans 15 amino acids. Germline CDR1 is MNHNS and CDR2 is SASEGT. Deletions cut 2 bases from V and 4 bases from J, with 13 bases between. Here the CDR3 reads CASSESTGYSDTQYF. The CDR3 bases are TGTGCCAGCAGTGAATCTACAGGGTACTCAGATACGCAGTATTTT.

CDR3 in amino acids: CASSQEGTAQETQYF. CDR3 nucleotides: TGCGCCAGCAGCCAAGAAGGCACAGCCCAAGAGACCCAGTACTTC. V is TRBV4-1 and J is TRBJ2-5; no firm D call. Germline V lookup: CDR1 MGHRA, CDR2 YSYEKL. V lost 0 bases and J lost 1, with 9 bases in between. There are 15 residues in the CDR3.

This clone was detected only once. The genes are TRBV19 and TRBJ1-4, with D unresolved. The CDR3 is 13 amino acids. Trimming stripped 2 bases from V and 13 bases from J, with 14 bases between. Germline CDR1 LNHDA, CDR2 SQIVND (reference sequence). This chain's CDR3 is CASSISEAGRLFF. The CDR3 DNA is TGTGCCAGTAGTATATCCGAGGCCGGAAGACTGTTTTTT. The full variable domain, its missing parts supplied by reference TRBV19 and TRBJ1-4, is DGGITQSPKYLFRKEGQNVTLSCEQNLNHDAMYWYRQDPGQGLRLIYYSQIVNDFQKGDIAEGYSVSREKKESFPLTVTSAQKNPTAFYLCASSISEAGRLFFGSGTQLSVL.

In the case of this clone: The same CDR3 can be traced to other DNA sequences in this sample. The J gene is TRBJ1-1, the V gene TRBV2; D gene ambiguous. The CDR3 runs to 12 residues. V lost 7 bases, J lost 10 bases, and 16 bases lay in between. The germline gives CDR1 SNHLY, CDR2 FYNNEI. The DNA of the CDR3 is TGTGCCAGCACCCCCGGGAGGTCTGGAGCTTTCTTT. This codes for CASTPGRSGAFF.

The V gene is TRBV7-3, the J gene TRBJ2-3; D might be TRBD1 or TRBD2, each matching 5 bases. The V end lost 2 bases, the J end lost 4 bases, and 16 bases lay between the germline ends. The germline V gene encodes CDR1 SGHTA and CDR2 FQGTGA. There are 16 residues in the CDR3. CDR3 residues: CASSLVASWGSDTQYF. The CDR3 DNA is TGTGCCAGCAGCTTAGTGGCTAGCTGGGGGTCAGATACGCAGTATTTT.